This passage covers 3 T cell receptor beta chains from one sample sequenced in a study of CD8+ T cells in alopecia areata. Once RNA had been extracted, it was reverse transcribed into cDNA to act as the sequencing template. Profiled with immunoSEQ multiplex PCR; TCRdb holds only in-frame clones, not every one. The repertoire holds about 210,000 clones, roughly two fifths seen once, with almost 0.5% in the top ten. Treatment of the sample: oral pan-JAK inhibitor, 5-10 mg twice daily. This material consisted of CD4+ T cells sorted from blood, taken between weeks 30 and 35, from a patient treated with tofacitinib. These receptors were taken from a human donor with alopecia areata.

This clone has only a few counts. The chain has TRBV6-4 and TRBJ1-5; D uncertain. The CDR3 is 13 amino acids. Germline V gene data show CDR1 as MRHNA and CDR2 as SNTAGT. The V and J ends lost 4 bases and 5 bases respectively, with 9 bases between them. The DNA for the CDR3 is TGTGCCAGCAGTGCGGGGAGGGATCAGCCCCAGCATTTT. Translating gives CASSAGRDQPQHF.

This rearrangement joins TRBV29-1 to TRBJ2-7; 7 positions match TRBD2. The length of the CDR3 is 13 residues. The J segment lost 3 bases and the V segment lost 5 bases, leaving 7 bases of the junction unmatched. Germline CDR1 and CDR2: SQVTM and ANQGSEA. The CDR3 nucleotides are TGCAGCGTTTTAGGCGGGGGTATCTACGAGCAGTACTTC. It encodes CSVLGGGIYEQYF.

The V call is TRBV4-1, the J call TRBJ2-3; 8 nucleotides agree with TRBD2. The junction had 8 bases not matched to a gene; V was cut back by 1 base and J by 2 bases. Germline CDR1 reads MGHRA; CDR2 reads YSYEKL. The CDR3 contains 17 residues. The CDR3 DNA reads TGCGCCAGCAGCCAAGTGGCTTCTGGACTAGCCACAGATACGCAGTATTTT. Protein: CASSQVASGLATDTQYF.